The 16 T cell receptor beta chains below come from one sample, sequenced in a study of post-analysis software for immune sequencing data. Overall study results and limits: Patients carried roughly five TRBV segments more frequently than controls did, and TRBV5-6, TRBV5-1 and TRBV20-1 were among them.

These receptors' antigens are unknown. The library was made from cDNA and included unique molecular identifiers. TCRdb fed the PCR reads into MiXCR, producing one record per CDR3 protein. This sample has approximately 770,000 distinct CDR3 sequences; 46% occur once, and the top ten carry roughly 4.9%. Material for sequencing was blood. The receptors here all came from a girl aged 10-17 years with multiple sclerosis.

The rearrangement joins TRBV4-2 to TRBJ1-4, with D unclear. The CDR3 is 14 amino acids. The germline V and J ends were trimmed by 5 bases and 8 bases, with 15 bases remaining between them. Germline CDR1 reads LGHNA; CDR2 reads YNFKEQ. CDR3 DNA sequence: TGTGCCAGCAGCGAAGGAGCGGGTAGGGAAAAACTGTTTTTT. It specifies CASSEGAGREKLFF.

This chain uses TRBV27 with TRBJ2-7; 10 nucleotides match TRBD1. CDR3 length: 19 amino acids. The V gene end was trimmed by 1 base and the J gene end by 4 bases; junction bases not matched to a gene: 16. From germline, CDR1 is MNHEY and CDR2 SMNVEV (reference sequence). In nucleotides, the CDR3 is TGTGCCAGCAGTTTATTCCTCCCCTTGTTACCGGGACAGGGGTACGAGCAGTACTTC. It encodes CASSLFLPLLPGQGYEQYF.

V usage is TRBV28 and J usage is TRBJ2-5; D possibly matches TRBD1 or TRBD2 (5 bases each). The CDR3 has 15 residues. V lost 0 bases and J 7 bases, leaving 15 bases between the germline ends. Germline V lookup: CDR1 MDHEN, CDR2 SYDVKM. The CDR3 region has the DNA TGTGCCAGCAGTTTATGGGGCAGGGAGTTGGGGACCCAGTACTTC. Amino acids: CASSLWGRELGTQYF. Supplemented by reference TRBV28 and TRBJ2-5, the full variable domain reads DVKVTQSSRYLVKRTGEKVFLECVQDMDHENMFWYRQDPGLGLRLIYFSYDVKMKEKGDIPEGYSVSREKKERFSLILESASTNQTSMYLCASSLWGRELGTQYFGPGTRLLVL.

The chain combines TRBV4-3 with TRBJ2-7, with 14 nucleotides matching TRBD2. Germline CDR1 reads LGHNA; CDR2 reads YSLEER. V lost 1 base, J lost 3 bases, and 8 bases stayed unmatched. This CDR3 is built from 18 residues. The CDR3 sequence is CASSQGTSGRTISYEQYF. The CDR3 bases are TGCGCCAGCAGCCAAGGGACTAGCGGGAGGACTATTAGCTACGAGCAGTACTTC.

The genes are TRBV12-3 or TRBV12-4 and TRBJ1-2; the D gene is possibly TRBD1 (5 bases). V shed 6 bases and J shed 7 bases, with 15 bases lying between them. The CDR3 is 13 amino acids. CDR3 in DNA: TGTGCCAGCAGCTCCGGCCATACAGGTGGCTACACCTTC. Translation gives CASSSGHTGGYTF.

This clonotype was picked up a small number of times. The rearrangement links TRBV12-3 or TRBV12-4 to TRBJ1-5; a possible D gene is TRBD1 (5 bases). V lost 6 bases, J lost 0 bases, and 15 bases lay in between. The CDR3 is 16 residues long. The DNA for the CDR3 is TGTGCCAGCAGCCCAGACCGGGGCTATAGCAATCAGCCCCAGCATTTT. It translates to CASSPDRGYSNQPQHF.

The chain joins TRBV29-1 to TRBJ2-6; 12 bases are shared with TRBD2. Losses at the gene ends were 4 bases for V and 4 bases for J; bases not matched to a gene: 8. The V gene's germline CDR1 is SQVTM and CDR2 ANQGSEA. CDR3 length: 17 residues. This chain's CDR3 is CSVVGTSGRLGANVLTF. The CDR3, as DNA: TGCAGCGTTGTGGGCACTAGCGGGAGGCTAGGGGCCAACGTCCTGACTTTC. Based on the CDR3 plus reference TRBV29-1 and TRBJ2-6, the full variable domain is SAVISQKPSRDICQRGTSLTIQCQVDSQVTMMFWYRQQPGQSLTLIATANQGSEATYESGFVIDKFPISRPNLTFSTLTVSNMSPEDSSIYLCSVVGTSGRLGANVLTFGAGSRLTVL.

This chain joins TRBV29-1 and TRBJ2-3; D may correspond to TRBD1 or TRBD2 (5 bases each). The CDR3 is made up of 12 amino acids. V dropped 5 bases and J dropped 4 bases, with 10 bases sitting between them. The germline gives CDR1 SQVTM, CDR2 ANQGSEA. CDR3 protein: CSVSGPPDTQYF. The CDR3 bases are TGCAGCGTTTCGGGACCTCCAGATACGCAGTATTTT.

This clonotype was seen a handful of times. The chain recombines TRBV5-4 with TRBJ2-7, with D perhaps matching TRBD2 (6 bases). Germline CDR1 reads SGHNT; CDR2 reads YYREEE (reference sequence). Trimming pared 2 bases from V and 0 bases from J, leaving 18 bases between. The CDR3 extends over 17 amino acids. The CDR3 spells CASSLAPGEESSYEQYF. The CDR3 coding sequence is TGTGCCAGCAGCTTAGCTCCCGGGGAGGAGAGCTCCTACGAGCAGTACTTC.

There are a few counts of this clonotype. The gene calls are TRBV7-2 and TRBJ1-6, with D unresolved. The CDR3 covers 14 residues. V was trimmed by 4 bases and J by 7 bases, leaving 11 bases between them. The germline CDR1 and CDR2 sequences are SGHTA and FQGNSA. CDR3 amino acids: CASSSSSGNSPLHF. In DNA form, the CDR3 reads TGTGCCAGCAGCTCCTCCTCAGGAAATTCACCCCTCCACTTT.

V and J are TRBV7-9 and TRBJ1-1; D is ambiguous. Trimming pared 9 bases from V and 11 bases from J, leaving 19 bases between. CDR3 length equals 12 residues. Germline loops: CDR1 SEHNR, CDR2 FQNEAQ (reference sequence). The CDR3 loop reads CASSRVPTDAFF. The CDR3 bases are TGTGCCAGTAGTCGGGTCCCCACGGATGCTTTCTTT.

The chain joins TRBV30 to TRBJ2-4, with D possibly matching TRBD2 (6 bases). Between the trimmed V and J ends, which lost 5 bases and 3 bases, there was a span of 8 bases. Germline loops: CDR1 GTSNPN, CDR2 SVGIG (reference sequence). The CDR3 extends over 12 amino acids. The CDR3 coding sequence is TGTGCCTGGGCGCGGGACAAAAACATTCAGTACTTC. This sequence encodes CAWARDKNIQYF.

This chain links TRBV15 with TRBJ2-1; TRBD2 matches 7 bases. The ends lost 0 bases at V and 2 bases at J; junction bases unmatched: 1. CDR3 length equals 15 residues. Looked up from germline, CDR1 is LNHNV and CDR2 is YYDKDF (reference sequence). In DNA, the CDR3 is TGTGCCACCAGCAGAGAGGGGGGGACCTACAATGAGCAGTTCTTC. The encoded protein is CATSREGGTYNEQFF. Full variable domain (outside the CDR3, taken from reference TRBV15 and TRBJ2-1): DAMVIQNPRYQVTQFGKPVTLSCSQTLNHNVMYWYQQKSSQAPKLLFHYYDKDFNNEADTPDNFQSRRPNTSFCFLDIRSPGLGDTAMYLCATSREGGTYNEQFFGPGTRLTVL.

This chain joins TRBV4-3 and TRBJ2-3; 7 bases agree with TRBD2. From germline, CDR1 is LGHNA and CDR2 YSLEER. CDR3 length: 15 residues. V was clipped by 0 bases and J by 5 bases; unmatched bases: 5. The CDR3 is CASSQEGIAGDTQYF. The CDR3 nucleotides are TGCGCCAGCAGCCAAGAAGGGATAGCGGGAGATACGCAGTATTTT.

Worth noting for this clonotype: One end of the junction does not line up with germline, which may come from a read error. The V call is TRBV28, the J call TRBJ2-1, with D possibly matching TRBD1 (6 bases). The CDR3 runs to 15 residues. Germline V gene data show CDR1 as MDHEN and CDR2 as SYDVKM. CDR3 DNA sequence: TGTGCCACAGGACTCTACTCCGCCAGGGACAATGGGCAGTTCTTC. Amino acids: CATGLYSARDNGQFF.

For this clonotype: Mismatch with germline at one junction end may stem from a read error. The rearrangement joins TRBV7-2 to TRBJ2-5, with 11 bases matching TRBD2. From germline, CDR1 is SGHTA and CDR2 FQGNSA. CDR3 size: 15 residues. The CDR3 sequence: CASSLLAGAGKTQYF. CDR3 coding DNA: TGCGCCAGCAGCCTACTAGCGGGAGCGGGAAAGACCCAGTACTTC.